The entry below describes one TCR beta chain. V was clipped by 8 bases and J by 6 bases; unmatched bases: 4. This CDR3 is built from 11 residues. Germline loops: CDR1 MDHEN, CDR2 SYDVKM. The data were taken from a study of blood T cell repertoires in COVID-19. Study background: Sources were T cells, B-cell-depleted T cells, or PBMCs; the material itself was cDNA or gDNA.

In the authors' methods: Reference gene primer amplification gave nucleated cell count estimates. Sequencing used immunoSEQ multiplex PCR; TCRdb keeps in-frame clones, though not all of them. V, J and clone size were drawn from that table, and D and trimming were deduced from the DNA. The sample has about 280,000 clones; roughly four fifths are singletons. The clonotype originates from a woman aged 50 to 65 who had recovered from COVID-19. The gene calls are TRBV28 and TRBJ2-7; TRBD1 agrees at 7 bases. The sequencing input was peripheral blood. CDR3 bases: TGTGCCAGCTCAGGGGGTGGCGAGCAGTACTTC. Its translation is CASSGGGEQYF.